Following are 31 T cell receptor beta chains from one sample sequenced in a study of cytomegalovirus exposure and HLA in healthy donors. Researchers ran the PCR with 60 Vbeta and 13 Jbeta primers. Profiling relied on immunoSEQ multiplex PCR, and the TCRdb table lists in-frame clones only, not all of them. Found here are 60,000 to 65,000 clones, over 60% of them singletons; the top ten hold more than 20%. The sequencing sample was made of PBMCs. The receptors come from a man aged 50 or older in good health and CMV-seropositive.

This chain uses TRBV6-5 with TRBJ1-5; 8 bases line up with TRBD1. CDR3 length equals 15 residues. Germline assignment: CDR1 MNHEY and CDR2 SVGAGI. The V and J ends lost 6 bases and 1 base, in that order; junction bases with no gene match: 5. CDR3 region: CASSPRGQSNQPQHF. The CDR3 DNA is TGTGCCAGCAGCCCCAGGGGGCAGAGCAATCAGCCCCAGCATTTT.

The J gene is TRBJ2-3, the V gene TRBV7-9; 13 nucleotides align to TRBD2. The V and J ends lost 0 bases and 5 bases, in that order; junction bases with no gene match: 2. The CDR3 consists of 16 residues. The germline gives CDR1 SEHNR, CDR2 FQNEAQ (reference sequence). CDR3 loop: CASSLAGLAGIDTQYF. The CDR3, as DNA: TGTGCCAGCAGCTTAGCGGGACTAGCGGGGATAGATACGCAGTATTTT.

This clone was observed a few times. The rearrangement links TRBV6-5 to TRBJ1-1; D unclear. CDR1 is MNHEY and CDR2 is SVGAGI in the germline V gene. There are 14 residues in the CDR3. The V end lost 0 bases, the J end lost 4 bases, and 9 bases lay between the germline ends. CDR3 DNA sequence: TGTGCCAGCAGTTACTCTCCCCCCGGCACTGAAGCTTTCTTT. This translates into CASSYSPPGTEAFF.

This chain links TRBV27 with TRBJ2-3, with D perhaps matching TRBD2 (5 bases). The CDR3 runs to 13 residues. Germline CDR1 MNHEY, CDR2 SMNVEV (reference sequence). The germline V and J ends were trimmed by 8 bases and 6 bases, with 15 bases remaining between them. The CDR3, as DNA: TGTGCCAGCTCCCTATTCGGGAAGGATACGCAGTATTTT. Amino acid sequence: CASSLFGKDTQYF.

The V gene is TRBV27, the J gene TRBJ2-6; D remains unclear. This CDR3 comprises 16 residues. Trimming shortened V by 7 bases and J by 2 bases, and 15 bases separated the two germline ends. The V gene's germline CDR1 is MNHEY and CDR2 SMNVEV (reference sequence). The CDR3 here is CASTFMAGTGANVLTF. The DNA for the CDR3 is TGTGCCAGCACTTTTATGGCAGGAACTGGGGCCAACGTCCTGACTTTC.

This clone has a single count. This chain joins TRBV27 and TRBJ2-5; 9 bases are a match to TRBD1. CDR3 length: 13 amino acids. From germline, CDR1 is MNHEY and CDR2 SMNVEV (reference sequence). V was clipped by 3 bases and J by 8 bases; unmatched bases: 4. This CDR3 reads CASSFRDRVTQYF. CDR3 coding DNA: TGTGCCAGCAGTTTCCGGGACAGGGTTACCCAGTACTTC.

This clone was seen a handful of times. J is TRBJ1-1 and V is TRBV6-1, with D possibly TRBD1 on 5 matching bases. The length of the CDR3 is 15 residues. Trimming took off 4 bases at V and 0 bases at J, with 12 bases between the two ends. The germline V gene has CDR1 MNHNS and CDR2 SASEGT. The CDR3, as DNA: TGTGCCAGCAGTGCAACGACAGACATGAACACTGAAGCTTTCTTT. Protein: CASSATTDMNTEAFF.

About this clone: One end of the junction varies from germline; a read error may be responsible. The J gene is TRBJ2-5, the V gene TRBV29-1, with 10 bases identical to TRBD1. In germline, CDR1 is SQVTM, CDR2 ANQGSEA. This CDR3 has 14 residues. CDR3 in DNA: TGCAGCGTTCAAGACAGGGGGCGACGAGAGACCCAGTACTTC. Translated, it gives CSVQDRGRRETQYF.

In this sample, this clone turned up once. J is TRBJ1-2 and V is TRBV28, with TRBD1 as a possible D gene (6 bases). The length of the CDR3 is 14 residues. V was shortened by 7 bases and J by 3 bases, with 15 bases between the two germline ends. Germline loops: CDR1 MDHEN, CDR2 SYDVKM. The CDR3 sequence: CASNGTPSDYGYTF. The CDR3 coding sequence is TGTGCCAGCAACGGGACACCCTCGGACTATGGCTACACCTTC.

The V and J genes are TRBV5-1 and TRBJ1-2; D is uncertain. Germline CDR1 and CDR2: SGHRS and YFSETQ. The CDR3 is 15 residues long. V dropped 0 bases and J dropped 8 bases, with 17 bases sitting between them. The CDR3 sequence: CASSLADSTTGGYTF. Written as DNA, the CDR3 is TGCGCCAGCAGCTTGGCAGACTCGACGACGGGGGGCTACACCTTC.

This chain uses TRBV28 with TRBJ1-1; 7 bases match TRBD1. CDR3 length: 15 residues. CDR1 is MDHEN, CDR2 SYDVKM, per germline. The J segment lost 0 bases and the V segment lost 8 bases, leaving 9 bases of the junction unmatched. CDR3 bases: TGTGCCAGCCGCCCGATACAGGGGCTGAACACTGAAGCTTTCTTT. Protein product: CASRPIQGLNTEAFF.

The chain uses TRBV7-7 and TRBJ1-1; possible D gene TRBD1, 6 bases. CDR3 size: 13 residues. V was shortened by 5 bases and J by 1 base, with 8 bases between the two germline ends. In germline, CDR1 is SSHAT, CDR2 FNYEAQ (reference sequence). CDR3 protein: CASSPGQNTEAFF. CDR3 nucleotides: TGTGCCAGCAGCCCGGGACAGAACACTGAAGCTTTCTTT. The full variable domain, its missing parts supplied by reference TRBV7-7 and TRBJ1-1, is GAGVSQSPRYKVTKRGQDVTLRCDPISSHATLYWYQQALGQGPEFLTYFNYEAQPDKSGLPSDRFSAERPEGSISTLTIQRTEQRDSAMYRCASSPGQNTEAFFGQGTRLTVV.

For the CDR3, the DNA is TGTGCTAGTGGTTTGATCTCCAGGACTAGCGGGACCCAAGAGACCCAGTACTTC. It codes for CASGLISRTSGTQETQYF. The chain joins TRBV12-5 to TRBJ2-5; 12 bases align to TRBD2. Germline values: CDR1 LGHNT, CDR2 FRNRAP. V was pared by 2 bases and J by 1 base, with 8 bases of the junction left unmatched. The CDR3 is 18 residues long.

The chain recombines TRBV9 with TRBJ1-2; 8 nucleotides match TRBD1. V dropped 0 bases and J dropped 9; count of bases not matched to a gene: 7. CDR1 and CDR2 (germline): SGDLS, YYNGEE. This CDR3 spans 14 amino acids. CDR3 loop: CASSVEFRGLSYTF. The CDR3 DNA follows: TGTGCCAGCAGCGTAGAATTCAGGGGGCTCAGCTACACCTTC.

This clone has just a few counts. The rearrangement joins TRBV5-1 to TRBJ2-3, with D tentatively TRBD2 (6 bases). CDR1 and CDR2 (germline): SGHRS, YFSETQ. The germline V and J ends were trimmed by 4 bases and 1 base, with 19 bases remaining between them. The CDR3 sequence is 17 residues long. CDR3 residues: CASSKEGIPGGTDTQYF. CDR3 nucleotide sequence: TGCGCCAGCAGCAAGGAGGGGATACCGGGGGGCACAGATACGCAGTATTTT.

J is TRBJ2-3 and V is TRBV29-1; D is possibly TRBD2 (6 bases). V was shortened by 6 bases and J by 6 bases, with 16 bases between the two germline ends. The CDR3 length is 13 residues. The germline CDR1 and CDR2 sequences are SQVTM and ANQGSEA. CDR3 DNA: TGCAGCGTCGCCAAACAGAGCGGGGATACGCAGTATTTT. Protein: CSVAKQSGDTQYF.

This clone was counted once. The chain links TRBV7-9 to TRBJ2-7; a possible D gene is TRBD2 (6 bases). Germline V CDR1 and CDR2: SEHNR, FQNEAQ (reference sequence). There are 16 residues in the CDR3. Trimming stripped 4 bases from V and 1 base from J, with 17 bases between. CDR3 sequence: CASSSPGGTSSYEQYF. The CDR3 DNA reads TGTGCCAGCAGCTCCCCAGGCGGGACTTCATCCTACGAGCAGTACTTC. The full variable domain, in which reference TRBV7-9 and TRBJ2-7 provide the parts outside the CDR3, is DTGVSQNPRHKITKRGQNVTFRCDPISEHNRLYWYRQTLGQGPEFLTYFQNEAQLEKSRLLSDRFSAERPKGSFSTLEIQRTEQGDSAMYLCASSSPGGTSSYEQYFGPGTRLTVT.

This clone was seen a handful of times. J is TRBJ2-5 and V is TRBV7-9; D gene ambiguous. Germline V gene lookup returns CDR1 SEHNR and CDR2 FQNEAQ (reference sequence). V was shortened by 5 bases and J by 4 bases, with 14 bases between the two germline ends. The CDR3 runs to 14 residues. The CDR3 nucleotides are TGTGCCAGCAGCGTCCGGTCTTCGGGAGAGACCCAGTACTTC. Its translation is CASSVRSSGETQYF.

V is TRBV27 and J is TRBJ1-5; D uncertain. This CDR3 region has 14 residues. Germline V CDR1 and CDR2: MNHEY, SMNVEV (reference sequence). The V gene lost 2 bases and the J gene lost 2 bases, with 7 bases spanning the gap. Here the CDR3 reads CASSLSPGNQPQHF. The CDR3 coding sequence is TGTGCCAGCAGTTTAAGTCCGGGCAATCAGCCCCAGCATTTT.

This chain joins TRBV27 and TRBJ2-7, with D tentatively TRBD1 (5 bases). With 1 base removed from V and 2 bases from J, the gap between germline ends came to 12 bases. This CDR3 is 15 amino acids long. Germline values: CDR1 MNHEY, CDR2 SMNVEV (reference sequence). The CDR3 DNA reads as TGTGCCAGCAGTTTATGGGCACAGGCCACCTACGAGCAGTACTTC. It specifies CASSLWAQATYEQYF.

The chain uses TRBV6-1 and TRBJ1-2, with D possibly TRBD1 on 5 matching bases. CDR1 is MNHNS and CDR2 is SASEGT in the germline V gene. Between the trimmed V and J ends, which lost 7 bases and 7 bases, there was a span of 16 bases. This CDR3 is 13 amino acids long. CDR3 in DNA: TGTGCCAGCACCGAAGGGACTATCGCTGGCTACACCTTC. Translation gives CASTEGTIAGYTF.

The CDR3 sequence is CASSLAVDRVDSGANVLTF. The CDR3 nucleotides are TGCGCCAGCAGCTTGGCCGTGGACAGAGTCGACTCTGGGGCCAACGTCCTGACTTTC. The V gene is TRBV5-1, the J gene TRBJ2-6, with D possibly matching TRBD1 (6 bases). The CDR3 consists of 19 residues. CDR1 and CDR2 (germline): SGHRS, YFSETQ. Trimming removed 0 bases from V and 0 bases from J, with 16 bases in between.

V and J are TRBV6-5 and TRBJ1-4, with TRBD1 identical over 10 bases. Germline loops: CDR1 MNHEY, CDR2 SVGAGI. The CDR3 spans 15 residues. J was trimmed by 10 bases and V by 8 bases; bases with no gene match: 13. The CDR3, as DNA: TGTGCCAGCGGACAGGGGGGGGTCGGTAGGGGAAAACTGTTTTTT. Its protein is CASGQGGVGRGKLFF.

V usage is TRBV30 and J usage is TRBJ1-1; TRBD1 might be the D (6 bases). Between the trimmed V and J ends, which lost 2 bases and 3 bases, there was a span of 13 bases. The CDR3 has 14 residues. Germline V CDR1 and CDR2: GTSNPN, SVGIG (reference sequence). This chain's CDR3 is CAWSWTAVDTEAFF. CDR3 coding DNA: TGTGCCTGGAGTTGGACAGCAGTAGACACTGAAGCTTTCTTT.

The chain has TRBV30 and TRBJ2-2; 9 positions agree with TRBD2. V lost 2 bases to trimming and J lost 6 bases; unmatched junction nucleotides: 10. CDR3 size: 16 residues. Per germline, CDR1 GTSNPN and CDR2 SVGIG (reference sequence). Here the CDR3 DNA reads TGTGCCTGGAGTCGAGAGAGCGGGAGGAAATCCGGGGAGCTGTTTTTT. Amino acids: CAWSRESGRKSGELFF.

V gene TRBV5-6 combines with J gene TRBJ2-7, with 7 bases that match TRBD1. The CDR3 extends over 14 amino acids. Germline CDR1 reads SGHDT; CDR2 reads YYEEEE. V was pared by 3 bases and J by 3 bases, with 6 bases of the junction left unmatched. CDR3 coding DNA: TGTGCCAGCAGCTCCCCGGGACAGCACTACGAGCAGTACTTC. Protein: CASSSPGQHYEQYF.

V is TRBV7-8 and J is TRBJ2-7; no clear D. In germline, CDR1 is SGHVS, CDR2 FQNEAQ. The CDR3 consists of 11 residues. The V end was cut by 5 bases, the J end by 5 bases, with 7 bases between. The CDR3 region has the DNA TGTGCCAGCAGCCCAGTCCACGAGCAGTACTTC. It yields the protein CASSPVHEQYF.

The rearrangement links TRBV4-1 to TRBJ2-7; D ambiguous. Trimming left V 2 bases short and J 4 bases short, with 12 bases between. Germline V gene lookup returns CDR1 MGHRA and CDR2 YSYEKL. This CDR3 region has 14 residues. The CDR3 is CASSQRVSRYEQYF. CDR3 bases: TGCGCCAGCAGCCAACGTGTTTCGCGGTACGAGCAGTACTTC.

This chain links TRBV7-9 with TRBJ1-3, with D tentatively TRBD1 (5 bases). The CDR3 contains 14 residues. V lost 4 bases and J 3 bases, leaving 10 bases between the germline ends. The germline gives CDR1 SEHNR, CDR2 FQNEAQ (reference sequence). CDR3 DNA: TGTGCCAGCAGCTCTCGGGACTTTGGAAACACCATATATTTT. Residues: CASSSRDFGNTIYF.

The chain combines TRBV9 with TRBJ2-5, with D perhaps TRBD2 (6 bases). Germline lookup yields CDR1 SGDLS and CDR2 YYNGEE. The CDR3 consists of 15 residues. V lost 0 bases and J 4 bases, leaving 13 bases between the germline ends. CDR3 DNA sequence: TGTGCCAGCAGCGTAGCTCCGGGGGTCCGAGAGACCCAGTACTTC. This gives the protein CASSVAPGVRETQYF.

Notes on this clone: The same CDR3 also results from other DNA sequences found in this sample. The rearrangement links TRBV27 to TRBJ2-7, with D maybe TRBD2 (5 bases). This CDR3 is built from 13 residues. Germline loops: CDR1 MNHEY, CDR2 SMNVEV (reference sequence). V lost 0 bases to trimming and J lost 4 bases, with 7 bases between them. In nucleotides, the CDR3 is TGTGCCAGCAGTTTATCGGGCGGGTACGAGCAGTACTTC. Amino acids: CASSLSGGYEQYF.